This T cell receptor beta chain derives from a study of T-cell reconstitution after alpha-beta-depleted transplantation in children. Only a few counts were recorded for this clonotype. Molecular barcoding with unique molecular identifiers was used for the TCRbeta library. TCRdb passed the PCR reads through MiXCR, listing each CDR3 protein once. The data show about a million distinct CDR3 sequences, about 31% seen once. Germline CDR1 reads SGHRS; CDR2 reads YFSETQ. V gave up 3 bases and J gave up 4 bases, with 10 bases separating them. The CDR3 is 13 amino acids. This chain links TRBV5-1 with TRBJ2-5; no clear D gene. The sequence derives from a boy in the first two years of life who had a stem cell transplant for SCID, so the T cells may come from the graft donor. Source: PBMCs, mostly from graft donor cells, taken 360 days after TCRalphabeta/CD19-depleted stem cell transplant. Written as DNA, the CDR3 is TGCGCCAGCAGCTCGCAGGTCGTAGAGACCCAGTACTTC. This gives the protein CASSSQVVETQYF.